This record covers a single T cell receptor beta chain. The data were obtained in a study of blood T cell repertoires in COVID-19. Whole-study context: COVID-19 samples from acute and convalescent phases originated in the United States, Italy and Spain.

Adults between roughly 18 and 90 years of age took part from under 30 US areas. Assignments of participants to cohorts depended upon their own reported clinical history. The germline gives CDR1 MNHEY, CDR2 SVGAGI. The ends were cut back, 6 bases at V and 6 bases at J, with 18 bases in the middle. This CDR3 contains 15 residues. TCRdb keeps only in-frame clones here, not all; method: immunoSEQ multiplex PCR. The sample lists under 300,000 clones; approximately 90% were seen once. The chain joins TRBV6-5 to TRBJ2-1; perhaps TRBD1 as D (6 bases). What was sequenced was PBMCs or T cells enriched from blood (not recorded which). The source is a woman aged 18-29 years who had recovered from COVID-19. The CDR3 spells CASSAFGPGVNEQFF. The CDR3 DNA follows: TGTGCCAGCAGCGCTTTCGGCCCAGGGGTCAATGAGCAGTTCTTC.